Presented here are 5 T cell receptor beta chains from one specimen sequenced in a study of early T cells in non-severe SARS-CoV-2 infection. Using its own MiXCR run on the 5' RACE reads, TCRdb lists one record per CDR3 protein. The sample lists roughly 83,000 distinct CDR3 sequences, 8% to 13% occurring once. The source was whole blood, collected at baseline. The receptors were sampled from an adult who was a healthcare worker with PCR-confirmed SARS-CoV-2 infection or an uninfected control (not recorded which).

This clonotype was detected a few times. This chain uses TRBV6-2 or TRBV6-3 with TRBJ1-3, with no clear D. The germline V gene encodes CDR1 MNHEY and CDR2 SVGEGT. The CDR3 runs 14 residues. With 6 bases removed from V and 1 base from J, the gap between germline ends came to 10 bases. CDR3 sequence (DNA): TGTGCCAGCAGACCGGGAGGGTCTGGAAACACCATATATTTT. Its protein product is CASRPGGSGNTIYF.

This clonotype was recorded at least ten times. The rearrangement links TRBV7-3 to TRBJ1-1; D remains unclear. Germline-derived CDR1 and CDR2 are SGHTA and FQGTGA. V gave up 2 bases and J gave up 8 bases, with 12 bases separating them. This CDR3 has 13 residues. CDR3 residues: CASSLGPAREAFF. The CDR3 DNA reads TGTGCCAGCAGCTTAGGACCCGCTAGGGAAGCTTTCTTT.

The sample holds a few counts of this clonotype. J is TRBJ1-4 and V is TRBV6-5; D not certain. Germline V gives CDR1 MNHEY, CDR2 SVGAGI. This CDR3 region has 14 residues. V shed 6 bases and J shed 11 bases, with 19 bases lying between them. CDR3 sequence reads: CASRSVRQFWKLFF. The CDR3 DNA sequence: TGTGCCAGCAGATCGGTCAGGCAGTTTTGGAAACTGTTTTTT.

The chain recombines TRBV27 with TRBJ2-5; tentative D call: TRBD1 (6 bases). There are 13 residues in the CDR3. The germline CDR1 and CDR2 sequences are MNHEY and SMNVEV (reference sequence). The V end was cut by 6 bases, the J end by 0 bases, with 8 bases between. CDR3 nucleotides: TGTGCCAGCAGGCGGACAGACCAAGAGACCCAGTACTTC. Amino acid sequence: CASRRTDQETQYF.

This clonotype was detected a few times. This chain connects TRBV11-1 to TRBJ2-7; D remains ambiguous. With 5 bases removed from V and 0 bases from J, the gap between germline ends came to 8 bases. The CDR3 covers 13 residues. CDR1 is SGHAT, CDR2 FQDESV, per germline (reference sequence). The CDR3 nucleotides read TGTGCCAGCAGCCCCTTCAGCTCCTACGAGCAGTACTTC. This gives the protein CASSPFSSYEQYF.